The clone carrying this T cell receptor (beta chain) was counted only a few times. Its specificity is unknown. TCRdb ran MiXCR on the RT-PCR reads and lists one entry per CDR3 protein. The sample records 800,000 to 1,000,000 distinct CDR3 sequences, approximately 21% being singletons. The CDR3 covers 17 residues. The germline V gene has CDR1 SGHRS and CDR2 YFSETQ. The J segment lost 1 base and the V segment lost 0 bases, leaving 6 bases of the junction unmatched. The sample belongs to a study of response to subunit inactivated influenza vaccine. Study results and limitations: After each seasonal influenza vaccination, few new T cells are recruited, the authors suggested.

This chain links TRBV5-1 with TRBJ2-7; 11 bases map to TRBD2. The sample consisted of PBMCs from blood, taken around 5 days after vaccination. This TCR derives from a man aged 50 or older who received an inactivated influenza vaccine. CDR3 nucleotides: TGCGCCAGCAGCTTGGAAATAGCGGGAGGGTTTTCCTACGAGCAGTACTTC. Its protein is CASSLEIAGGFSYEQYF. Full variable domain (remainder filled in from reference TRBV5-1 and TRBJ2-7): KAGVTQTPRYLIKTRGQQVTLSCSPISGHRSVSWYQQTPGQGLQFLFEYFSETQRNKGNFPGRFSGRQFSNSRSEMNVSTLELGDSALYLCASSLEIAGGFSYEQYFGPGTRLTVT.